This T cell receptor (beta chain) was captured in a study of cytomegalovirus exposure and HLA in healthy donors. The PCR ran on 60 Vbeta and 13 Jbeta primers. Only in-frame clones appear in the TCRdb table, and some are missing; sequencing was by immunoSEQ multiplex PCR. Among around 130,000 clones listed, 83% were seen once. In nominal health when sampled, donors likely had unrecorded immune exposures nonetheless. This receptor was obtained from a girl aged 2 to 9 in good health and CMV-seronegative. The sequenced sample was PBMCs.

In nucleotides, the CDR3 is TGTGCCAGCAGCTTATCCGCAGGCCAGGAGCAGTACTTC. Translation gives CASSLSAGQEQYF. The chain employs TRBV7-7 and TRBJ2-7; D ambiguous. The CDR3 is 13 amino acids. In germline, CDR1 is SSHAT, CDR2 FNYEAQ (reference sequence). Trimming stripped 2 bases from V and 7 bases from J, with 12 bases between.